This is a list of T cell receptor beta chains from one sample in a study of cytomegalovirus exposure and HLA in healthy donors. Profiled with immunoSEQ multiplex PCR; TCRdb holds only in-frame clones, not every one. The specimen's table records 45,000 to 55,000 clones. Sequencing was performed on PBMCs. Receptors were obtained from a male donor in good health and CMV-seropositive. CDR3s include the opening cysteine and the closing phenylalanine or tryptophan. D genes are given only for firm matches.

TRBJ2-7 TRBV27 TRBD1 CASRRGQGTYEQYF TGTGCCAGCCGCCGGGGACAGGGTACCTACGAGCAGTACTTC
TRBJ1-1 TRBV7-2 . CASSLYSGVAEAFF TGTGCCAGCAGCTTATATTCCGGGGTGGCTGAAGCTTTCTTT
TRBJ2-1 TRBV5-1 . CASSAGVNNEQFF TGCGCCAGCAGTGCCGGGGTCAACAATGAGCAGTTCTTC
TRBJ2-7 TRBV14 . CASSQAYEQYF TGTGCCAGCAGCCAAGCATACGAGCAGTACTTC
TRBJ2-1 TRBV7-2 TRBD2 CASSLRSGGANEQFF TGTGCCAGCAGCTTAAGGAGCGGGGGGGCCAATGAGCAGTTCTTC
TRBJ2-7 TRBV7-2 . CASSPSRLGLGYEQYF TGTGCCAGCAGCCCTAGCCGATTAGGGCTCGGGTACGAGCAGTACTTC
TRBJ2-7 TRBV12-5 . CASAMWVGEVGEQYF TGTGCTAGTGCCATGTGGGTAGGGGAGGTGGGGGAGCAGTACTTC
TRBJ1-2 TRBV7-9 . CASSPQLGGNYGYTF TGTGCCAGCAGCCCCCAGTTAGGGGGAAACTATGGCTACACCTTC
TRBJ1-1 TRBV5-1 . CASRFGAGGNTEAFF .
TRBJ2-7 TRBV4-2 . CASSQDTYEQYF TGTGCCAGCAGCCAAGACACCTACGAGCAGTACTTC
TRBJ2-1 TRBV7-2 . CASTVGGSYNEQFF TGTGCCAGCACCGTCGGGGGCTCCTACAATGAGCAGTTCTTC
TRBJ1-5 TRBV19 . CASSSHLQGLGNQPQHF TGTGCCAGTAGTTCACATCTGCAGGGTTTGGGCAATCAGCCCCAGCATTTT
TRBJ2-7 TRBV7-9 TRBD2 CASSPREGYLEQYF TGTGCCAGCAGCCCGCGGGAGGGCTACCTCGAGCAGTACTTC
TRBJ2-7 TRBV7-9 . CASSPGRDEQYF TGTGCCAGCAGCCCTGGGCGGGACGAGCAGTACTTC